What follows are 32 T cell receptor beta chains derived from one specimen sequenced in a study of blood T cell repertoires in COVID-19. Sequencing was performed with immunoSEQ multiplex PCR; in TCRdb, only in-frame clones are kept and a portion is missing. Here the sample spans roughly 250,000 clones, approximately 87% being singletons. Specimen: peripheral blood. The receptors shown here come from a human donor in a cohort sampled during active COVID-19.

CDR3 amino acids: CASSQDVSDTGELFF. The DNA for the CDR3 is TGCGCCAGCAGCCAAGACGTATCGGACACCGGGGAGCTGTTTTTT. This chain uses TRBV4-1 with TRBJ2-2; D not certain. V dropped 0 bases and J dropped 3 bases, with 8 bases sitting between them. The V gene's germline CDR1 is MGHRA and CDR2 YSYEKL. This CDR3 has 15 amino acids.

The chain carries TRBV6-2 or TRBV6-3 and TRBJ1-6, with 7 bases matching TRBD1. The germline CDR1 and CDR2 sequences are MNHEY and SVGEGT. The V and J ends lost 5 bases and 8 bases, in that order; junction bases with no gene match: 9. This CDR3 spans 15 amino acids. The CDR3 is CASSRDRQRDSPLHF. The CDR3 nucleotides read TGTGCCAGCAGTCGGGACAGACAAAGGGATTCACCCCTCCACTTT.

The J gene is TRBJ2-7, the V gene TRBV10-3; 15 nucleotides agree with TRBD2. The CDR3 runs 13 residues. The junction had 1 base not matched to a gene; V was cut back by 6 bases and J by 7 bases. Per germline, CDR1 ENHRY and CDR2 SYGVKD. The CDR3 region has the DNA TGTGCCATCAGCGGGACTAGCGGGGGGGAGCAGTACTTC. Encoded protein: CAISGTSGGEQYF.

This clone has only one observation. The chain has TRBV5-1 and TRBJ2-3, with TRBD2 matching 7 bases. CDR3 length equals 14 residues. V dropped 3 bases and J dropped 4; count of bases not matched to a gene: 5. Germline V gene data show CDR1 as SGHRS and CDR2 as YFSETQ. The CDR3 protein is CASSSTGGPDTQYF. CDR3 nucleotide sequence: TGCGCCAGCAGCTCAACGGGGGGACCAGATACGCAGTATTTT.

This clone was picked up a small number of times. The chain employs TRBV5-4 and TRBJ2-7; D perhaps matches TRBD1 (6 bases). CDR1 and CDR2 from the germline V gene are SGHNT and YYREEE (reference sequence). V was cut by 1 base and J by 0 bases, with 11 bases left in between. The CDR3 covers 15 residues. CDR3 loop: CASSLRRGSSYEQYF. The CDR3 coding sequence is TGTGCCAGCAGCTTGCGTAGGGGGAGCTCCTACGAGCAGTACTTC.

The chain has TRBV20-1 and TRBJ1-5, with D possibly TRBD1 on 6 matching bases. CDR1 DFQATT and CDR2 SNEGSKA come from the germline V gene (reference sequence). This CDR3 has 14 residues. The ends were cut back, 3 bases at V and 7 bases at J, with 16 bases in the middle. CDR3 amino acids: CSASLPQGDQPQHF. CDR3 in DNA: TGCAGTGCTAGTCTTCCACAGGGAGACCAGCCCCAGCATTTT.

V usage is TRBV25-1 and J usage is TRBJ2-5; 8 nucleotides match TRBD2. Germline assignment: CDR1 MGHDK and CDR2 SYGVNS. The CDR3 length is 15 residues. V shed 4 bases, J shed 2 bases, and the junction held 6 bases outside the gene matches. The CDR3 DNA reads TGTGCCAGCAGTGGGGTGAGCGGGGGACAAGAGACCCAGTACTTC. This codes for CASSGVSGGQETQYF.

This chain links TRBV5-1 with TRBJ1-3; 7 bases align to TRBD1. The CDR3 covers 18 residues. Per germline, CDR1 SGHRS and CDR2 YFSETQ. V was pared by 3 bases and J by 0 bases, with 12 bases of the junction left unmatched. The chain's CDR3 is CASSSAIPGQYSGNTIYF. CDR3 nucleotides: TGCGCCAGCAGCTCAGCTATCCCGGGACAGTACTCTGGAAACACCATATATTTT.

V and J are TRBV20-1 and TRBJ1-5, with 11 bases fitting TRBD1. CDR1 DFQATT and CDR2 SNEGSKA come from the germline V gene (reference sequence). This CDR3 is built from 15 residues. The V and J ends lost 3 bases and 4 bases, in that order; junction bases with no gene match: 5. The CDR3 sequence: CSASIGTGGNQPQHF. The CDR3 DNA follows: TGCAGTGCTAGTATTGGGACAGGGGGAAATCAGCCCCAGCATTTT.

The chain links TRBV5-1 to TRBJ2-1; tentatively, D is TRBD1 (6 bases). The ends were cut back, 4 bases at V and 4 bases at J, with 15 bases in the middle. CDR3 length: 15 residues. Germline loops: CDR1 SGHRS, CDR2 YFSETQ. This chain's CDR3 is CASSGGRRAYNEQFF. The DNA of the CDR3 is TGCGCCAGCAGCGGGGGCAGGAGAGCTTACAATGAGCAGTTCTTC.

The count of this clone is one. The chain carries TRBV10-3 and TRBJ2-5, with D possibly TRBD2 on 6 matching bases. The length of the CDR3 is 15 residues. Germline lookup yields CDR1 ENHRY and CDR2 SYGVKD. The ends were cut back, 0 bases at V and 1 base at J, with 9 bases in the middle. For the CDR3, the DNA is TGTGCCATCAGTGAGTCAAGACTAGGCCAAGAGACCCAGTACTTC. It translates to CAISESRLGQETQYF.

The rearrangement joins TRBV29-1 to TRBJ2-5, with TRBD1 matching over 11 bases. Looked up from germline, CDR1 is SQVTM and CDR2 is ANQGSEA. Germline trimming cut 6 bases from V and 5 bases from J; bases unmatched to any gene: 20. The CDR3 runs 18 residues. CDR3 sequence (DNA): TGCAGCGTCCAAAAGCGTCGATGGGGACAGGGGGTTTCGGAGACCCAGTACTTC. Encoded protein: CSVQKRRWGQGVSETQYF.

This clone came up once. The chain has TRBV6-2 or TRBV6-3 and TRBJ2-7; 11 nucleotides align to TRBD1. V was clipped by 0 bases and J by 3 bases; unmatched bases: 7. Germline V gene data show CDR1 as MNHEY and CDR2 as SVGEGT. There are 17 residues in the CDR3. This chain's CDR3 is CASSYSASGTGGYEQYF. The CDR3, as DNA: TGTGCCAGCAGTTACTCAGCCTCGGGGACAGGGGGCTACGAGCAGTACTTC.

This clone was counted only a few times. J is TRBJ2-3 and V is TRBV19, with D maybe TRBD2 (5 bases). The CDR3 is 15 amino acids. Deletions cut 3 bases from V and 0 bases from J, with 10 bases between. CDR1 and CDR2 from the germline V gene are LNHDA and SQIVND (reference sequence). This CDR3 reads CASSMGSLSTDTQYF. CDR3 DNA: TGTGCCAGTAGTATGGGGAGCTTGAGCACAGATACGCAGTATTTT.

CDR3 sequence (DNA): TGTGCCAGCAGCTTAGGACTTGAAGCTTTCTTT. Its protein product is CASSLGLEAFF. This sequence joins TRBV5-4 and TRBJ1-1; D is undetermined. This CDR3 is 11 amino acids long. Trimming took off 2 bases at V and 7 bases at J, with 6 bases between the two ends. Per the germline V gene, CDR1 is SGHNT and CDR2 is YYREEE (reference sequence).

This clone was recorded only once. The chain couples TRBV6-6 to TRBJ2-7; 15 bases agree with TRBD2. Germline V gene data show CDR1 as MNHNY and CDR2 as SVGAGI (reference sequence). The CDR3 contains 17 residues. The V and J ends lost 6 bases and 0 bases, in that order; junction bases with no gene match: 6. The CDR3 sequence: CASSRGLAGGSSYEQYF. CDR3 sequence (DNA): TGTGCCAGCAGCCGAGGACTAGCGGGAGGGAGCTCCTACGAGCAGTACTTC.

The chain combines TRBV2 with TRBJ1-2, with 10 bases identical to TRBD1. The V segment lost 8 bases and the J segment 9 bases; nucleotides outside the gene matches: 6. CDR3 size: 12 residues. Germline V gene data show CDR1 as SNHLY and CDR2 as FYNNEI. The CDR3 region is CASWTGGQSYTF. The CDR3 bases are TGTGCCAGCTGGACAGGGGGGCAAAGCTACACCTTC.

The chain uses TRBV27 and TRBJ2-5; TRBD1 agrees at 10 bases. The trim removed 3 bases at V and 5 bases at J, leaving 3 bases unmatched. The CDR3 runs 14 residues. CDR1 and CDR2 (germline): MNHEY, SMNVEV (reference sequence). The CDR3 region is CASSLGQGRETQYF. CDR3 bases: TGTGCCAGCAGTTTGGGACAGGGGAGGGAGACCCAGTACTTC.

J is TRBJ2-7 and V is TRBV7-3, with D perhaps matching TRBD2 (5 bases). The germline V gene encodes CDR1 SGHTA and CDR2 FQGTGA. The V end was cut by 5 bases, the J end by 2 bases, with 13 bases between. The CDR3 spans 14 residues. The CDR3 bases are TGTGCCAGCAGCAGAGGTAGCGAGACCTACGAGCAGTACTTC. This gives the protein CASSRGSETYEQYF.

The chain carries TRBV28 and TRBJ2-7; possible D gene TRBD1, 6 bases. V lost 5 bases, J lost 6 bases, and 14 bases lay in between. CDR3 length: 13 residues. Germline CDR1 and CDR2: MDHEN and SYDVKM. CDR3 region: CASSPFLRGEQYF. In nucleotides, the CDR3 is TGTGCCAGCAGTCCTTTTCTCAGGGGCGAGCAGTACTTC.

The rearrangement joins TRBV5-6 to TRBJ2-3, with D maybe TRBD2 (5 bases). Deletions cut 2 bases from V and 7 bases from J, with 17 bases between. The germline V gene has CDR1 SGHDT and CDR2 YYEEEE. This CDR3 region has 15 residues. CDR3 bases: TGTGCCAGCAGCTTAGTCGGAGGTGGGAGTTATACGCAGTATTTT. As protein: CASSLVGGGSYTQYF.

The rearrangement links TRBV10-3 to TRBJ2-7; 7 positions agree with TRBD2. The CDR3 sequence is 13 residues long. Germline lookup yields CDR1 ENHRY and CDR2 SYGVKD. V lost 4 bases to trimming and J lost 5 bases; unmatched junction nucleotides: 5. The CDR3 nucleotides read TGTGCCATCAGTGGGGGACTATACCACGAGCAGTACTTC. This codes for CAISGGLYHEQYF.

The chain employs TRBV5-4 and TRBJ2-2; 7 bases line up with TRBD2. Germline lookup yields CDR1 SGHNT and CDR2 YYREEE (reference sequence). J lost 7 bases, V lost 6 bases, and 12 bases had no gene match. The CDR3 totals 15 residues. CDR3 in amino acids: CASTSPRGDGGELFF. CDR3 in DNA: TGTGCCAGCACCTCCCCTCGGGGGGATGGCGGGGAGCTGTTTTTT.

This chain links TRBV15 with TRBJ2-3; D is perhaps TRBD2 (6 bases). CDR1 and CDR2 from the germline V gene are LNHNV and YYDKDF (reference sequence). This CDR3 is 14 amino acids long. Trimming cost V 9 bases and J 2 bases, with 15 bases left between them. The CDR3 protein is CATSAAGPTDTQYF. Here the CDR3 DNA reads TGTGCCACATCGGCGGCGGGGCCCACAGATACGCAGTATTTT. Drawing the rest from reference TRBV15 and TRBJ2-3, the complete variable domain is DAMVIQNPRYQVTQFGKPVTLSCSQTLNHNVMYWYQQKSSQAPKLLFHYYDKDFNNEADTPDNFQSRRPNTSFCFLDIRSPGLGDTAMYLCATSAAGPTDTQYFGPGTRLTVL.

J is TRBJ2-2 and V is TRBV2; 9 nucleotides line up with TRBD2. The germline V gene has CDR1 SNHLY and CDR2 FYNNEI. V gave up 4 bases and J gave up 4 bases; unmatched junction bases: 4. CDR3 size: 15 residues. The CDR3 here is CASSVAGGLTGELFF. The CDR3 region has the DNA TGTGCCAGCAGTGTTGCGGGGGGGCTCACCGGGGAGCTGTTTTTT.

This clone has more than one count but fewer than ten. The chain employs TRBV13 and TRBJ2-3; possible D gene TRBD2, 6 bases. V dropped 0 bases and J dropped 3 bases, with 10 bases sitting between them. In germline, CDR1 is PRHDT, CDR2 FYEKMQ (reference sequence). The CDR3 totals 15 residues. The CDR3 sequence is CASSLGLAGTDTQYF. CDR3 coding DNA: TGTGCCAGCAGCTTAGGACTGGCGGGGACAGATACGCAGTATTTT.

This chain links TRBV12-3 or TRBV12-4 with TRBJ2-1; no clear D. V lost 1 base and J lost 12, with 10 bases in between. The length of the CDR3 is 12 residues. CDR3 coding DNA: TGTGCCAGCAGTTTAGAACTATTTAGGCAGTTCTTC. Its translation is CASSLELFRQFF.

This clone was detected a few times. The V call is TRBV13, the J call TRBJ2-7; TRBD1 might be the D (7 bases). CDR3 length equals 16 residues. The V gene's germline CDR1 is PRHDT and CDR2 FYEKMQ (reference sequence). Trimming took 4 bases from V and 3 from J, leaving 19 bases between them. Here the CDR3 DNA reads TGTGCCAGCAGCTCGGGGCGGCGGGACAGACTCTACGAGCAGTACTTC. It codes for CASSSGRRDRLYEQYF. The whole variable domain, filled in from reference TRBV13 and TRBJ2-7, reads AAGVIQSPRHLIKEKRETATLKCYPIPRHDTVYWYQQGPGQDPQFLISFYEKMQSDKGSIPDRFSAQQFSDYHSELNMSSLELGDSALYFCASSSGRRDRLYEQYFGPGTRLTVT.

The chain links TRBV6-5 to TRBJ1-2, with 7 bases lining up with TRBD1. V shed 0 bases and J 4 bases; nucleotides not matched to a gene: 2. Germline assignment: CDR1 MNHEY and CDR2 SVGAGI. The CDR3 contains 14 residues. In DNA, the CDR3 is TGTGCCAGCAGTTACTCGGGACAGCCCTATGGCTACACCTTC. It specifies CASSYSGQPYGYTF.

This chain connects TRBV10-2 to TRBJ2-3; TRBD1 matches 9 bases. J was trimmed by 6 bases and V by 8 bases; bases with no gene match: 12. This CDR3 is built from 15 residues. The germline V gene encodes CDR1 WSHSY and CDR2 SAAADI. CDR3 sequence reads: CASCENRGPRDTQYF. In DNA, the CDR3 is TGCGCCAGCTGCGAGAACAGGGGGCCAAGGGATACGCAGTATTTT.

The rearrangement links TRBV7-8 to TRBJ2-7; 7 nucleotides agree with TRBD1. The CDR3 totals 12 residues. Germline CDR1 reads SGHVS; CDR2 reads FQNEAQ. Trimming took 5 bases from V and 11 from J; bases not matched to a gene: 9. CDR3 protein: CASSPRTGPKYF. CDR3 sequence (DNA): TGTGCCAGCAGCCCTCGGACAGGTCCGAAGTACTTC. Variable domain in full (rest from reference TRBV7-8 and TRBJ2-7): GAGVSQSPRYKVAKRGQDVALRCDPISGHVSLFWYQQALGQGPEFLTYFQNEAQLDKSGLPSDRFFAERPEGSVSTLKIQRTQQEDSAVYLCASSPRTGPKYFGPGTRLTVT.

J is TRBJ1-2 and V is TRBV9, with no clear D. This CDR3 comprises 13 residues. The V gene lost 0 bases and the J gene lost 7 bases, with 10 bases spanning the gap. Germline-derived CDR1 and CDR2 are SGDLS and YYNGEE. The CDR3 sequence is CASSVDSFGGYTF. The CDR3 bases are TGTGCCAGCAGCGTAGACAGTTTTGGTGGCTACACCTTC.